This T cell receptor beta chain stems from a study of T-cell memory formation after mild COVID-19. The wider study: Clusters of TCRs were largely donor specific. Study-level findings and limits: Whereas later expanders leaned CD4+, clones contracting day 15 to 85 showed a balanced CD4/CD8 makeup.

Germline CDR1 is MNHEY and CDR2 is SVGEGT. Trimming shortened V by 5 bases and J by 0 bases, and 14 bases separated the two germline ends. This CDR3 comprises 16 residues. A remark on this clonotype: What it binds is unknown.

Amplification by 5'RACE using constant-segment primers produced TCR alpha and TCR beta cDNA libraries that carried sample barcodes and UMIs. From the 5' RACE reads, TCRdb called clonotypes with MiXCR, one entry per CDR3 protein. This table has tens of thousands of distinct CDR3 sequences, 28% appearing once. J is TRBJ2-4 and V is TRBV6-2 or TRBV6-3; perhaps TRBD2 as D (6 bases). The sequenced sample was PBMCs or a T cell subset sorted from them (not recorded which). This sequence was found in a man aged 18 to 30 who had mild COVID-19 (a few samples of this study predate the infection). Cell type and time point are not known. The CDR3 DNA reads as TGTGCCAGCAGTCCAAGGACCGGGAGAGCCAAAAACATTCAGTACTTC. This codes for CASSPRTGRAKNIQYF.